This TCR beta chain comes out of a study of radiotherapy plus CTLA-4 blockade in lung cancer. Study in general: 18% of patients responded objectively, and roughly 30% achieved disease control. Regarding the study as a whole: It was early blood T cell clone dynamics, with interferon-beta, that reportedly best predicted response.

V lost 5 bases, J lost 0 bases, and 6 bases stayed unmatched. CDR1 and CDR2 from the germline V gene are SGHRS and YFSETQ. The CDR3 contains 15 residues. With regard to this clone: No antigen is known for it.

Data came from immunoSEQ multiplex PCR; TCRdb stores just in-frame clones and leaves some out. The sample carries about 100,000 clones, 83% recorded once. The specimen comprised peripheral blood, sampled from a patient treated with radiotherapy plus ipilimumab. This chain links TRBV5-1 with TRBJ1-1; 8 bases are shared with TRBD1. The sequence derives from a human donor with non-small cell lung cancer who had stable disease on radiotherapy plus ipilimumab. The CDR3 protein is CASRRTGPMNTEAFF. The CDR3 bases are TGCGCCAGCAGGCGGACAGGGCCCATGAACACTGAAGCTTTCTTT.